This record concerns one T cell receptor beta chain sequence. Its antigen is not known. This sample is drawn from a study of T cells in localized non-small cell lung cancer. Regarding the study as a whole: Because researchers sequenced only one region of the tumor, heterogeneity is still possible. A raised T cell density in blood coincided with lengthier overall survival. Within adjacent lung there appeared a median approximately 58 of the top 100 tumor clones. Tumor trailed uninvolved adjacent lung in T cell clonality, which peaked there.

Trimming shortened V by 4 bases and J by 4 bases, and 11 bases separated the two germline ends. The germline V gene encodes CDR1 MRHNA and CDR2 SNTAGT. The CDR3 spans 14 residues. TCRdb keeps only in-frame clones here, not all; method: immunoSEQ multiplex PCR. The sample carries approximately 67,000 clones, approximately 84% recorded once. This receptor was identified in a female donor of 60 years or more with stage I lung adenocarcinoma. This chain connects TRBV6-4 to TRBJ1-3; D not resolved. The input for sequencing was peripheral blood, taken before any cancer treatment. The CDR3 region has the DNA TGTGCCAGCAGTGTGGAGGCTCTGGGAAACACCATATATTTT. Translating it yields CASSVEALGNTIYF.